Described below is a single TCR beta chain sequence and its context. The data were taken from a study of blood T cell repertoires in COVID-19. Per the germline V gene, CDR1 is MNHEY and CDR2 is SMNVEV (reference sequence). The CDR3 has 13 amino acids. J was trimmed by 8 bases and V by 6 bases; bases with no gene match: 7. TCRdb's table, derived via immunoSEQ multiplex PCR, lists solely in-frame clones and lacks some. Among approximately 190,000 clones listed, around three quarters were seen once. The specimen was peripheral blood. The origin of this receptor is a man between 60 and 75 years old with active or convalescent COVID-19. The chain links TRBV27 to TRBJ1-3; 7 nucleotides line up with TRBD1. The CDR3 nucleotides read TGTGCCAGCAGAATGACAGGGATAGACACCATATATTTT. As protein: CASRMTGIDTIYF.